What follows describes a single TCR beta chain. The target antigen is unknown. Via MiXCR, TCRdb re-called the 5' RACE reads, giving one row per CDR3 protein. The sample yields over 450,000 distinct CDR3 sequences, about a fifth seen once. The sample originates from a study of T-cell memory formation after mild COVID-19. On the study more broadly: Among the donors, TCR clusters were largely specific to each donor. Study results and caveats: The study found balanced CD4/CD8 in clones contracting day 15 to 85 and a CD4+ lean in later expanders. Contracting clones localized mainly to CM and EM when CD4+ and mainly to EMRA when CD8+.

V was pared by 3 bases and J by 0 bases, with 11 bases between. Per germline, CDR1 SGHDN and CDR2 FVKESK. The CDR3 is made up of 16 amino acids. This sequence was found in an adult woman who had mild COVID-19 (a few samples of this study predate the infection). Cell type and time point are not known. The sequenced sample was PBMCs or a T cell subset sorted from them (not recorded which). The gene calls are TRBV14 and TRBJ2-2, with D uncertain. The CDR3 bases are TGTGCCAGCAGCCACATCCGGGCCTCGAACACCGGGGAGCTGTTTTTT. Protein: CASSHIRASNTGELFF.